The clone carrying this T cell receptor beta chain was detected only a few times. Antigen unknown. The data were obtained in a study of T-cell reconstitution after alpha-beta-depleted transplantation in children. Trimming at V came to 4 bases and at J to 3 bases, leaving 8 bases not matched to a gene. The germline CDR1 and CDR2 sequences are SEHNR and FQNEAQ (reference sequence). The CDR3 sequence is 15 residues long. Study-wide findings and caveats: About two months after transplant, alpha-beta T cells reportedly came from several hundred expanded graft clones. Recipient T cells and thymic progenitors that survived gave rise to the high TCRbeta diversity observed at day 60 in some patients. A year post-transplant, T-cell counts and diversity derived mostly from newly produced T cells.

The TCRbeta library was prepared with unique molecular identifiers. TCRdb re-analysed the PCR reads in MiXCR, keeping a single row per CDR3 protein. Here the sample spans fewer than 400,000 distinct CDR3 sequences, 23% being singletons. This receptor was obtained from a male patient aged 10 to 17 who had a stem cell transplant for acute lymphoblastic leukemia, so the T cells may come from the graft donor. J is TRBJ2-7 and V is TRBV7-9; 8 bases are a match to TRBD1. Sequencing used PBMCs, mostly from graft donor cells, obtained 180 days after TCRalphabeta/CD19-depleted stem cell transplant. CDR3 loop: CASSYSGTGLYEQYF. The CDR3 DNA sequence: TGTGCCAGCAGCTATTCCGGGACAGGCCTCTACGAGCAGTACTTC.